The source of this T cell receptor beta chain is a study of cytomegalovirus exposure and HLA in healthy donors. The protocol was immunoSEQ multiplex PCR, while the TCRdb copy is restricted to in-frame clones and leaves out a portion. The sample records about 160,000 clones, about 96% being singletons. The validation cohort, a group of around 120 subjects, included the donors and was separate from the roughly 670-subject first cohort. Germline CDR1 and CDR2: MNHNS and SASEGT. The CDR3 covers 14 residues. V lost 7 bases, J lost 3 bases, and 4 bases stayed unmatched. The TCR originated in a young woman in good health and CMV-seronegative. The J gene is TRBJ2-7, the V gene TRBV6-1; 12 bases are shared with TRBD2. The specimen sequenced was PBMCs. The CDR3 nucleotides read TGTGCCAGCACGAGACTAGCGGGGGTCTACGAGCAGTACTTC. Amino acid sequence: CASTRLAGVYEQYF.